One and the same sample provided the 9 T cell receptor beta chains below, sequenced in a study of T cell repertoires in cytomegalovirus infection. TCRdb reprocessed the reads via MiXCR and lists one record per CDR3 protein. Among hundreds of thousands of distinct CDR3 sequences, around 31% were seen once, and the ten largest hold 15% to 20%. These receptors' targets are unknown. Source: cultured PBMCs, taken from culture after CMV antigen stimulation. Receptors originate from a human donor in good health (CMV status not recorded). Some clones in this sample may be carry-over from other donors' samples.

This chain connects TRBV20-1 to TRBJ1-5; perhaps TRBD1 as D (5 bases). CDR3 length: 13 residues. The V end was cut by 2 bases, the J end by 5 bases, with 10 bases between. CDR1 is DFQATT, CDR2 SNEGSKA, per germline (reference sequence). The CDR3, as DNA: TGCAGTGCTAGACGCAGGGAAGATCAGCCCCAGCATTTT. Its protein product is CSARRREDQPQHF.

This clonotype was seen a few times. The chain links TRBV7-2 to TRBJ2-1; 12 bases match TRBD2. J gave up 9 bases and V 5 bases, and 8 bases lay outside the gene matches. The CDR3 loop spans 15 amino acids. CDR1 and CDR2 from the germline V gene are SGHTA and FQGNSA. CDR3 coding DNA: TGTGCCAGCAGCCAGGGACTAGCGGGTGGGGTTGAGCAGTTCTTC. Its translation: CASSQGLAGGVEQFF.

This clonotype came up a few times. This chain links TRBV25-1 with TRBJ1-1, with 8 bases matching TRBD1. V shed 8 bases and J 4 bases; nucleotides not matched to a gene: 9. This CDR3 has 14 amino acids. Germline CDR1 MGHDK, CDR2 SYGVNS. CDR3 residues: CASAHRGFITEAFF. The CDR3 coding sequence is TGTGCCAGCGCCCACAGGGGGTTCATCACTGAAGCTTTCTTT.

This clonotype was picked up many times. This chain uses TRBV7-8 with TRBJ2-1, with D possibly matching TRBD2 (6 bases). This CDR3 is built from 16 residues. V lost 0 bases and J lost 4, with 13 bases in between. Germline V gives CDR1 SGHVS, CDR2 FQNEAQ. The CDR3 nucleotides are TGTGCCAGCAGCTTAGCTCGGCTAGCGAGATACAATGAGCAGTTCTTC. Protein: CASSLARLARYNEQFF.

CDR3 sequence (DNA): TGCAGTGCTACCTCGGGACAGACCTACGAGCAGTACTTC. Encoded protein: CSATSGQTYEQYF. The chain links TRBV20-1 to TRBJ2-7; 7 bases are shared with TRBD1. Per germline, CDR1 DFQATT and CDR2 SNEGSKA (reference sequence). Trimming took 4 bases from V and 2 from J; bases not matched to a gene: 5. The CDR3 loop spans 13 amino acids.

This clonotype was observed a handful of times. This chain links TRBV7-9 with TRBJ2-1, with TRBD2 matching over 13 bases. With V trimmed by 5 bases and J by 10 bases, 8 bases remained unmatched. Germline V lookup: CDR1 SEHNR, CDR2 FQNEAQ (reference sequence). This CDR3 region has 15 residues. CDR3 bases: TGTGCCAGCAGCCCAGACGGACTAGCGGGAGACGAGCAGTTCTTC. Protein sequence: CASSPDGLAGDEQFF.

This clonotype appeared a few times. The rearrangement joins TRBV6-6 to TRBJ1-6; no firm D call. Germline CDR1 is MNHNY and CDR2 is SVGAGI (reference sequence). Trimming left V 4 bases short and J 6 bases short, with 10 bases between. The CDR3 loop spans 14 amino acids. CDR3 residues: CASSFGRGNSPLHF. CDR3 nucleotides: TGTGCCAGCAGTTTTGGACGGGGTAATTCACCCCTCCACTTT.

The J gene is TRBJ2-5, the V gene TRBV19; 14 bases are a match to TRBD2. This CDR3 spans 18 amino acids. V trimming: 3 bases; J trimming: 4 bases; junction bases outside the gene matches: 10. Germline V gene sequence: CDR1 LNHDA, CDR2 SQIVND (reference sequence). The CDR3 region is CASSMERLAGGPSETQYF. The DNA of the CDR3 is TGTGCCAGTAGTATGGAGCGACTAGCGGGAGGGCCATCAGAGACCCAGTACTTC.

CDR3 protein: CASSPDREVAGAFF. The CDR3 DNA reads TGTGCCAGCTCACCAGACAGGGAGGTTGCCGGAGCTTTCTTT. This rearrangement joins TRBV18 to TRBJ1-1; 7 nucleotides match TRBD1. With V trimmed by 2 bases and J by 10 bases, 10 bases remained unmatched. Looked up from germline, CDR1 is KGHSH and CDR2 is LQKENI. This CDR3 is built from 14 residues. Supplemented by reference TRBV18 and TRBJ1-1, the full variable domain reads NAGVMQNPRHLVRRRGQEARLRCSPMKGHSHVYWYRQLPEEGLKFMVYLQKENIIDESGMPKERFSAEFPKEGPSILRIQQVVRGDSAAYFCASSPDREVAGAFFGQGTRLTVV.